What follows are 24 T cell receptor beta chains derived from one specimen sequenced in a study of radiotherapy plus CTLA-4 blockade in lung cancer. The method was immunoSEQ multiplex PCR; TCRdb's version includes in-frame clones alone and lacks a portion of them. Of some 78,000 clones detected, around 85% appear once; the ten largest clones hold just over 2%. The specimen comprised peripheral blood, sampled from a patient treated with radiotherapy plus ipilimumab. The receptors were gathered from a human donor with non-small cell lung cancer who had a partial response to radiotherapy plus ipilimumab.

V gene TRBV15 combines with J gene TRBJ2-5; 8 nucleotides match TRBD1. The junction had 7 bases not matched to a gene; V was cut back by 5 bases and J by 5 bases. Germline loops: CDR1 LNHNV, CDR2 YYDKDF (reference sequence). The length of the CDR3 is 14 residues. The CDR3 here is CATSAGQGGETQYF. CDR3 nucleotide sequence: TGTGCCACCAGCGCTGGACAGGGAGGCGAGACCCAGTACTTC.

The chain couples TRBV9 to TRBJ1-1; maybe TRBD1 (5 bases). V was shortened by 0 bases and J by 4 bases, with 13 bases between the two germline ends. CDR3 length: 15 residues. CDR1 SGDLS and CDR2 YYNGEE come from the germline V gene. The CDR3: CASSVVGGGGTEAFF. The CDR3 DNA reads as TGTGCCAGCAGCGTAGTGGGGGGAGGCGGCACTGAAGCTTTCTTT.

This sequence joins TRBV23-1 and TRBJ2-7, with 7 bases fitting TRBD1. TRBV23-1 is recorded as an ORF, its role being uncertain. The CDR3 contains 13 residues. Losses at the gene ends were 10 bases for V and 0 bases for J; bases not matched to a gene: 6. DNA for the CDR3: TGCGCCATCCCGGACAGGAGCTCCTACGAGCAGTACTTC. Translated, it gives CAIPDRSSYEQYF.

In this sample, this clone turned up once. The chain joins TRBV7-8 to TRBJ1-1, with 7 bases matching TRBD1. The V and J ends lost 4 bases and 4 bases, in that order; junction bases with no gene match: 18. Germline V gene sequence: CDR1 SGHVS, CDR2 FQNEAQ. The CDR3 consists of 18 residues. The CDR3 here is CASSSTGAFGTASTEAFF. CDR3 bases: TGTGCCAGCAGCTCAACAGGGGCCTTCGGGACCGCGAGCACTGAAGCTTTCTTT.

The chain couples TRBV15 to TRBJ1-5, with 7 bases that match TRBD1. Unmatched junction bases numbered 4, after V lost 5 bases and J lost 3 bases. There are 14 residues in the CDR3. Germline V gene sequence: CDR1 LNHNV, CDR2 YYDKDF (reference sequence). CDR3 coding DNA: TGTGCCACCAGCTTGGACAGGATCAATCAGCCCCAGCATTTT. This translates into CATSLDRINQPQHF.

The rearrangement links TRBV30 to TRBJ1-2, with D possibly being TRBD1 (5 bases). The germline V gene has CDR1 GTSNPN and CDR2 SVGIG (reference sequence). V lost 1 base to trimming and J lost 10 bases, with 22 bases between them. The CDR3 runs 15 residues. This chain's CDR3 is CAWSAFSSGYQAYTF. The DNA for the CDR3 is TGTGCCTGGAGTGCCTTCTCATCAGGGTACCAGGCCTACACCTTC.

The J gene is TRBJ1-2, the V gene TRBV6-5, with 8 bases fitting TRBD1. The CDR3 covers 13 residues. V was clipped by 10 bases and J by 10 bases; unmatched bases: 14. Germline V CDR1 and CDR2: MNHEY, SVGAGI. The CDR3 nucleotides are TGTGCCACGGGGCAGACAGGGGTAGAGGTCTACACCTTC. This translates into CATGQTGVEVYTF.

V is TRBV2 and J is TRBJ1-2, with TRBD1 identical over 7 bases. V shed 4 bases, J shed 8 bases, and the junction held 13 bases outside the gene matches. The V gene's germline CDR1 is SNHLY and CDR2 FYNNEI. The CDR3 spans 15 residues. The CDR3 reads CASSVDRASGGGYTF. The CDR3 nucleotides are TGTGCCAGCAGTGTAGACAGGGCCTCAGGTGGAGGCTACACCTTC.

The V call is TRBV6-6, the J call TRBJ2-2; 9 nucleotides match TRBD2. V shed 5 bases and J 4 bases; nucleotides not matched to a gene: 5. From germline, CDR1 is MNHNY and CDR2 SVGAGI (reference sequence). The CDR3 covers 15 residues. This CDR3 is CASSVSGSGTGELFF. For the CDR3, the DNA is TGTGCCAGCAGTGTTAGCGGGAGTGGCACCGGGGAGCTGTTTTTT.

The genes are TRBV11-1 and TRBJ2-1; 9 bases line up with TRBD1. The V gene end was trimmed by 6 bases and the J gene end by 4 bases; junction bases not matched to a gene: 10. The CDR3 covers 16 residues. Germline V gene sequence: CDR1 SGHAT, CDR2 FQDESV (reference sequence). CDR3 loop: CASRAIPGQGYNEQFF. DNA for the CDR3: TGTGCCAGCAGGGCTATTCCGGGACAGGGATACAATGAGCAGTTCTTC. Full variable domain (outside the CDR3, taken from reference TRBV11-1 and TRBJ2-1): EAEVAQSPRYKITEKSQAVAFWCDPISGHATLYWYRQILGQGPELLVQFQDESVVDDSQLPKDRFSAERLKGVDSTLKIQPAELGDSAMYLCASRAIPGQGYNEQFFGPGTRLTVL.

CDR3 protein: CASSQEAGAQETQYF. In DNA form, the CDR3 reads TGTGCCAGCAGCCAAGAAGCGGGAGCGCAAGAGACCCAGTACTTC. This chain connects TRBV4-2 to TRBJ2-5, with 8 bases fitting TRBD2. CDR3 size: 15 residues. J was trimmed by 2 bases and V by 0 bases; bases with no gene match: 2. CDR1 is LGHNA, CDR2 YNFKEQ, per germline.

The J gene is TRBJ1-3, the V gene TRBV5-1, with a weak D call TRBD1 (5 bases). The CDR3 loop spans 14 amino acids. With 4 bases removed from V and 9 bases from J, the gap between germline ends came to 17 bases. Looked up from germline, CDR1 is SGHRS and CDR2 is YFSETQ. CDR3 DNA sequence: TGCGCCAGCAGCAGAGAGACAGCCGGGGGCACCATATATTTT. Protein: CASSRETAGGTIYF.

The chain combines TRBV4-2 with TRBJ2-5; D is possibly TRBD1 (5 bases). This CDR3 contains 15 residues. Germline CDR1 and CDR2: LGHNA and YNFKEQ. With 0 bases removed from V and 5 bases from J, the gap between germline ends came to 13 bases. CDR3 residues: CASSQEGPPLETQYF. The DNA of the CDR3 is TGTGCCAGCAGCCAAGAGGGGCCACCATTGGAGACCCAGTACTTC.

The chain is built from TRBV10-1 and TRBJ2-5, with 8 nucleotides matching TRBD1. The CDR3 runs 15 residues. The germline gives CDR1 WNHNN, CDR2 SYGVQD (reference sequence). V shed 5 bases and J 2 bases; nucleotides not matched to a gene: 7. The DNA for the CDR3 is TGCGCCAGCAGTCTCAACAGGGGGACTCAAGAGACCCAGTACTTC. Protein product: CASSLNRGTQETQYF.

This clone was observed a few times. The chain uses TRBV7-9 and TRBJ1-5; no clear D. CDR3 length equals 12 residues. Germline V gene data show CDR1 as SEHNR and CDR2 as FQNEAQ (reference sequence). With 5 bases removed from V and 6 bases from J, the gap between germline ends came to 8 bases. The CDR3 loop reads CASSPGSQPQHF. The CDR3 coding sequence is TGTGCCAGCAGCCCAGGAAGTCAGCCCCAGCATTTT.

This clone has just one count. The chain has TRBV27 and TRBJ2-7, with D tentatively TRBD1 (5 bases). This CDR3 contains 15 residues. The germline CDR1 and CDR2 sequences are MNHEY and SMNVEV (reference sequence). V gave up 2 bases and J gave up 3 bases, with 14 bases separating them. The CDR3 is CASSLRQGRSYEQYF. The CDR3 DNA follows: TGTGCCAGCAGTTTACGGCAGGGAAGGAGCTACGAGCAGTACTTC.

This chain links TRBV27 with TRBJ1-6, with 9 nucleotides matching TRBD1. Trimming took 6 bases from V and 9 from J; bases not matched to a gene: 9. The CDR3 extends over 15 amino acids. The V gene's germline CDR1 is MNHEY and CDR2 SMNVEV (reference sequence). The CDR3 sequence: CASSSGQGRSSPLHF. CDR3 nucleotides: TGTGCCAGCAGCTCGGGACAGGGAAGGAGTTCACCCCTCCACTTT.

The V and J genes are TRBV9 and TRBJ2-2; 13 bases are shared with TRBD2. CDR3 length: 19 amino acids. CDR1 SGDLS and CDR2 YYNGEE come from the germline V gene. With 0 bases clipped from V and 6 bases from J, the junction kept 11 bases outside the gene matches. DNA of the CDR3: TGTGCCAGCAGCGTAGAGACTAGCGGGAGGAGGCCGCCTTCCGGGGAGCTGTTTTTT. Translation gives CASSVETSGRRPPSGELFF.

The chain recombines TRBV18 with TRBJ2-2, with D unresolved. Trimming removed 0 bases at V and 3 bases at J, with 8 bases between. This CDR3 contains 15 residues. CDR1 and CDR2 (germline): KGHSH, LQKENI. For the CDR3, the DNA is TGTGCCAGCTCACCACCGAACAGATACACCGGGGAGCTGTTTTTT. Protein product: CASSPPNRYTGELFF.

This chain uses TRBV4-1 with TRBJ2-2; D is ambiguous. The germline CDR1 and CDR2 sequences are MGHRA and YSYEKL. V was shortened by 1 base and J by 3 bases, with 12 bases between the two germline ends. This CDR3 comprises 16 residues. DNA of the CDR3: TGCGCCAGCAGCCAAGTCCTTAGACTCGACACCGGGGAGCTGTTTTTT. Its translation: CASSQVLRLDTGELFF.

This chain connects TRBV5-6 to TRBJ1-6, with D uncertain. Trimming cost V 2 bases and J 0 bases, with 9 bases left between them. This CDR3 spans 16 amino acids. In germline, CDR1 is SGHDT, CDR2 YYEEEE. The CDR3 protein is CASSFELSSYNSPLHF. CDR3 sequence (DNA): TGTGCCAGCAGCTTCGAACTTAGCTCCTATAATTCACCCCTCCACTTT.

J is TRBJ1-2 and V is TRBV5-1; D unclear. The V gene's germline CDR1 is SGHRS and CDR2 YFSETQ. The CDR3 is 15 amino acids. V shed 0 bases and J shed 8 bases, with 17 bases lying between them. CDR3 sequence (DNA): TGCGCCAGCAGCTTGGAGGGAGGCCGGGGTCAAGGCTACACCTTC. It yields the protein CASSLEGGRGQGYTF. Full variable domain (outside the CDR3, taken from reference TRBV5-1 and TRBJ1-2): KAGVTQTPRYLIKTRGQQVTLSCSPISGHRSVSWYQQTPGQGLQFLFEYFSETQRNKGNFPGRFSGRQFSNSRSEMNVSTLELGDSALYLCASSLEGGRGQGYTFGSGTRLTVV.

The CDR3 DNA sequence: TGTGCCAGCAGTCACGGAGGACAGGGTTTCAGCGAGCAGTACTTC. Protein: CASSHGGQGFSEQYF. V gene TRBV6-5 combines with J gene TRBJ2-7; 8 bases are shared with TRBD1. V lost 5 bases to trimming and J lost 6 bases; unmatched junction nucleotides: 12. Germline assignment: CDR1 MNHEY and CDR2 SVGAGI. This CDR3 is built from 15 residues.

In nucleotides, the CDR3 is TGTGCCAGCAGTTACAGGAGGGGAATAGAGACCCAGTACTTC. This gives the protein CASSYRRGIETQYF. The V gene is TRBV6-6, the J gene TRBJ2-5; tentative D call: TRBD2 (6 bases). The CDR3 has 14 amino acids. Germline V gene data show CDR1 as MNHNY and CDR2 as SVGAGI (reference sequence). Trimming removed 2 bases at V and 4 bases at J, with 11 bases between.